The 7 T cell receptor beta chains listed next were all sequenced from one sample in a study of OX40 agonist ivuxolimab in advanced cancers. Repertoires were generated with immunoSEQ multiplex PCR, while TCRdb's copy carries only in-frame clones and drops some. The table records about 67,000 clones, around 81% of them present only once. The material was CD4+ or CD8+ T cells sorted from blood, obtained in a trial of the OX40 agonist ivuxolimab. These receptor sequences come from an adult with an advanced solid tumor such as melanoma, head and neck, liver or kidney cancer.

V is TRBV5-8 and J is TRBJ1-1; maybe TRBD1 (6 bases). With 5 bases removed from V and 6 bases from J, the gap between germline ends came to 17 bases. The V gene's germline CDR1 is SGHTS and CDR2 YDEGEE. The CDR3 has 14 amino acids. CDR3 nucleotides: TGTGCCAGCAGTCGGGACACGGCAACCGCTGAAGCTTTCTTT. Protein sequence: CASSRDTATAEAFF.

This chain connects TRBV15 to TRBJ2-5; 8 bases agree with TRBD2. CDR1 and CDR2 (germline): LNHNV, YYDKDF (reference sequence). After removal of 9 bases from V and 5 bases from J, the junction contained 8 bases not matched to a gene. The CDR3 contains 13 residues. Here the CDR3 DNA reads TGTGCCACTGGACGGTCGGGGGGGGAGACCCAGTACTTC. Translated: CATGRSGGETQYF.

The CDR3 nucleotides read TGTGCCACCTCCGACCGAGAGACCCAGTACTTC. This gives the protein CATSDRETQYF. The chain joins TRBV28 to TRBJ2-5; D gene unclear. V gave up 10 bases and J gave up 4 bases, with 10 bases separating them. CDR1 is MDHEN and CDR2 is SYDVKM in the germline V gene. The CDR3 is made up of 11 amino acids.

The chain combines TRBV7-2 with TRBJ2-3; D unresolved. Trimming pared 3 bases from V and 0 bases from J, leaving 7 bases between. This CDR3 contains 14 residues. In germline, CDR1 is SGHTA, CDR2 FQGNSA. CDR3 in DNA: TGTGCCAGCAGCTTTTGGACCAGCACAGATACGCAGTATTTT. Its protein is CASSFWTSTDTQYF. Filled out from reference TRBV7-2 and TRBJ2-3, the complete variable domain reads GAGVSQSPSNKVTEKGKDVELRCDPISGHTALYWYRQSLGQGLEFLIYFQGNSAPDKSGLPSDRFSAERTGGSVSTLTIQRTQQEDSAVYLCASSFWTSTDTQYFGPGTRLTVL.

This clone was seen once. Germline and junction disagree at one end, which may indicate a read error. V is TRBV20-1 and J is TRBJ1-1, with D uncertain. This CDR3 spans 9 amino acids. Germline CDR1 DFQATT, CDR2 SNEGSKA (reference sequence). The CDR3 sequence: CSAFPGEIF. As DNA, the CDR3 is TGCAGTGCTTTCCCCGGGGAGATCTTT.

Here the CDR3 DNA reads TGTGCCAGTAGCCCCTGGGAGGGGACGACCTCTGGAAACACCATATATTTT. This translates into CASSPWEGTTSGNTIYF. V usage is TRBV19 and J usage is TRBJ1-3; D may be TRBD1 (5 bases). Trimming pared 6 bases from V and 0 bases from J, leaving 18 bases between. CDR1 is LNHDA, CDR2 SQIVND, per germline (reference sequence). CDR3 length equals 17 residues. Full variable domain (remainder filled in from reference TRBV19 and TRBJ1-3): DGGITQSPKYLFRKEGQNVTLSCEQNLNHDAMYWYRQDPGQGLRLIYYSQIVNDFQKGDIAEGYSVSREKKESFPLTVTSAQKNPTAFYLCASSPWEGTTSGNTIYFGEGSWLTVV.

The chain links TRBV5-4 to TRBJ1-2; D perhaps matches TRBD1 (6 bases). Germline lookup yields CDR1 SGHNT and CDR2 YYREEE (reference sequence). This CDR3 spans 13 amino acids. Deletions cut 2 bases from V and 5 bases from J, with 10 bases between. Written as DNA, the CDR3 is TGTGCCAGCAGCTTCGTGGGACATTATGGCTACACCTTC. It specifies CASSFVGHYGYTF.